This record looks at one TCR beta chain sequence and its context. TCR beta was sequenced from blood CD8+ and CD4+ T cells. The data were obtained in a study of CD8 T cells in Susac syndrome. Random hexamers were used to reverse transcribe the RNA input (about 0.5 to 1 ug). TCRdb reanalysed the immunoSEQ multiplex PCR reads using MiXCR and keeps one entry per CDR3 protein. The sample holds 300,000 or so distinct CDR3 sequences, approximately 90% seen once. Sequencing was done on a sample of CD4+ T cells from PBMCs. The origin of this receptor is a human donor with multiple sclerosis.

CDR3 residues: CASSPVQNNYGYTF. The CDR3 region has the DNA TGTGCCAGCTCCCCGGTCCAAAACAACTATGGCTACACCTTC. The chain is built from TRBV18 and TRBJ1-2; D ambiguous. V lost 6 bases and J 2 bases, leaving 13 bases between the germline ends. The CDR3 is 14 amino acids. Germline-derived CDR1 and CDR2 are KGHSH and LQKENI.